The text below deals with one T cell receptor beta chain. The data are from a study of blood T cell repertoires in COVID-19. Study overall: Both acute and convalescent COVID-19 samples were obtained from the United States, Italy and Spain. T cells, B-cell-depleted T cells, or PBMCs supplied cDNA or gDNA.

Between the trimmed V and J ends, which lost 6 bases and 0 bases, there was a span of 15 bases. This CDR3 is 16 amino acids long. Germline V gene lookup returns CDR1 MNHEY and CDR2 SMNVEV (reference sequence). In the study's own analysis: For nucleated cells, counts were estimated from reference gene primer amplification. TCRdb's table, derived via immunoSEQ multiplex PCR, lists solely in-frame clones and lacks some. V, J and clone size are those of that table, while D and trimming were read from the DNA. The sample holds 100,000 to 150,000 clones, 70% to 85% seen once. Sequencing was performed on peripheral blood. V gene TRBV27 combines with J gene TRBJ1-5; D gene ambiguous. The TCR comes from a woman aged 55-69 years with acute or convalescent COVID-19. The CDR3 protein is CASRGGGGSSNQPQHF. The CDR3 DNA sequence: TGTGCCAGCAGAGGAGGAGGAGGGTCTAGCAATCAGCCCCAGCATTTT.